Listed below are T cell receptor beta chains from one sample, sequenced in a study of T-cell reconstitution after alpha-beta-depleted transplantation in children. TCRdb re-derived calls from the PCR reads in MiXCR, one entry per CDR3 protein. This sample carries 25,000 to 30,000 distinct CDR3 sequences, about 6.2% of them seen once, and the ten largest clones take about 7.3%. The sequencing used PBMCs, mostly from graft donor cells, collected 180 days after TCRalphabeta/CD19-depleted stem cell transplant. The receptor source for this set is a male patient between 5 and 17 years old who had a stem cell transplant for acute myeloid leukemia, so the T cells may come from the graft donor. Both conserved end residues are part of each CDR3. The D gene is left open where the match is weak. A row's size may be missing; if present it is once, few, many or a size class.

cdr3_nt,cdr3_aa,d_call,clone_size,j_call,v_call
TGTGCCAGCAGCCGCGTAATCGGGGGTGAGCAGTTCTTC,CASSRVIGGEQFF,NA,many,TRBJ2-1,TRBV12-3/TRBV12-4
TGTGCCAGTAGTTATAGCCGCACAGATACGCAGTATTTT,CASSYSRTDTQYF,NA,many,TRBJ2-3,TRBV19
TGTGCCAGCATCCCATGGCGGGAAGGGACCCAGTACTTC,CASIPWREGTQYF,NA,many,TRBJ2-5,TRBV7-9
TGCAGTGCTGCATGGGGACAGGGCGACTACGAGCAGTACTTC,CSAAWGQGDYEQYF,TRBD1,many,TRBJ2-7,TRBV20-1
TGTGCCAGCGGAGCCACGGGGGTAAACTATGGCTACACCTTC,CASGATGVNYGYTF,NA,medium-sized,TRBJ1-2,TRBV7-2
TGTGCCAGCAGGGGGGGAACCGGGGAGCTGTTTTTT,CASRGGTGELFF,NA,many,TRBJ2-2,TRBV2
TGTGCCAGCAGCGTACAGCCCCACACAGATACGCAGTATTTT,CASSVQPHTDTQYF,NA,many,TRBJ2-3,TRBV7-8
TGCAGCGTTGACAGGGGTCTAGCGAACACTGAAGCTTTCTTT,CSVDRGLANTEAFF,NA,NA,TRBJ1-1,TRBV29-1
TGTGCCAGCAGCTTCCGCGCTAGCGACTCCTACAATGAGCAGTTCTTC,CASSFRASDSYNEQFF,NA,many,TRBJ2-1,TRBV5-4
TGTGCCAGCAGCAGCCGGACAGAGTGGGGGGGGAATGAGCAGTTCTTC,CASSSRTEWGGNEQFF,NA,many,TRBJ2-1,TRBV11-3
TGCAGCGTAGGGGGAGGGGGCCTGGAGCAGTACTTC,CSVGGGGLEQYF,NA,many,TRBJ2-7,TRBV29-1
TGTGCCAGCAGCCCCCAGCAGCTGCCGCTAGCGGGGGCGACGAACACCGGGGAGCTGTTTTTT,CASSPQQLPLAGATNTGELFF,TRBD2,many,TRBJ2-2,TRBV4-2
TGCAGTGCTAGAGGGTTTGCGGATCAGCAAGAGACCCAGTACTTC,CSARGFADQQETQYF,NA,many,TRBJ2-5,TRBV20-1
TGTGCCAGCAGTTTAGTCCGACTAGCGGGAGTCACAGATACGCAGTATTTT,CASSLVRLAGVTDTQYF,TRBD2,NA,TRBJ2-3,TRBV12-3/TRBV12-4
TGTGCCAGCAGCTTAAACCGACAGGGGGCGTCCTACGAGCAGTACTTC,CASSLNRQGASYEQYF,TRBD1,many,TRBJ2-7,TRBV11-2
TGCAGTGCTAGATCGGACACAGGGAAGGCCCTCCACTTT,CSARSDTGKALHF,NA,many,TRBJ1-6,TRBV20-1
TGTGCCAGCAGTTACTCGAAGGGCAGGGCGAATTCACCCCTCCACTTT,CASSYSKGRANSPLHF,NA,many,TRBJ1-6,TRBV6-5
TGTGCCAGCAGCTTATCCCGGGTGGAATACAATGAGCAGTTCTTC,CASSLSRVEYNEQFF,NA,many,TRBJ2-1,TRBV7-2
TGTGCCACCAGTGATTCTTCGGTTTTAGCGGGAGTCGGGGAGACCCAGTACTTC,CATSDSSVLAGVGETQYF,TRBD2,many,TRBJ2-5,TRBV24-1
TGTGCCAGCAGCCTCGGGATTGGGCTGTCAGATACGCAGTATTTT,CASSLGIGLSDTQYF,NA,many,TRBJ2-3,TRBV7-2
TGCGCCAGCAGCCAGGACAGGGGTTATAGGCCCCAGCATTTT,CASSQDRGYRPQHF,TRBD1,many,TRBJ1-5,TRBV4-1
TGTGCCAGCAGCACGTGGGGGGCCCACCCAAACGGCGGGGAGCTGTTTTTT,CASSTWGAHPNGGELFF,NA,many,TRBJ2-2,TRBV5-6
TGCAGTGCTACGACCGGGACAGGGGGGAACTATGGCTACACCTTC,CSATTGTGGNYGYTF,TRBD1,many,TRBJ1-2,TRBV20-1
TGTGCCAGTAGTTTTCGGACGGGAAAGGGCTATGGCTACACCTTC,CASSFRTGKGYGYTF,NA,many,TRBJ1-2,TRBV19
TGTGCCAGCAGCGTAGCGGGTTCCAGCACAGATACGCAGTATTTT,CASSVAGSSTDTQYF,NA,many,TRBJ2-3,TRBV9
TGCGCCAGCAGCCTCCCAGGGGGAGCTAATGAAAAACTGTTTTTT,CASSLPGGANEKLFF,TRBD1,many,TRBJ1-4,TRBV5-1
TGTGCCAGCAGCGTAGCAATCGGACAGTACCAAGAGACCCAGTACTTC,CASSVAIGQYQETQYF,NA,many,TRBJ2-5,TRBV9
TGTGCCAGCAGCCGTGACAGCACATTTGATCAGCCCCAGCATTTT,CASSRDSTFDQPQHF,NA,few,TRBJ1-5,TRBV28
TGCAGTGCTAGAGCCCCCGGGACCTTTCTGAATGAGCAGTTCTTC,CSARAPGTFLNEQFF,NA,many,TRBJ2-1,TRBV20-1
TGCAGCGTTTCCCCGGGACTAGCCCCAGATACGCAGTATTTT,CSVSPGLAPDTQYF,TRBD2,many,TRBJ2-3,TRBV29-1
TGCAGTGCTAGCAGGGACTTCGGGGAGCAGTTCTTC,CSASRDFGEQFF,NA,many,TRBJ2-1,TRBV20-1
TGTGCCATCAGTGACGTCCTCGGGGGGCGAGGAAACACCATATATTTT,CAISDVLGGRGNTIYF,NA,many,TRBJ1-3,TRBV10-3
TGCGCCAGCAGCCAAGCTCCGGGACAGGGTTTTAACACCATATATTTT,CASSQAPGQGFNTIYF,TRBD1,many,TRBJ1-3,TRBV4-1
TGTGCCAGCAGGACCGCGGACGGCGGGGAGCTGTTTTTT,CASRTADGGELFF,NA,many,TRBJ2-2,TRBV27
TGCGCCAGCAGGACCTGTTTCTCTGGGGCCAACGTCCTGACTTTC,CASRTCFSGANVLTF,NA,NA,TRBJ2-6,TRBV10-1
TGTGCCAGCAGCTCTCCATCAGGGATCGAGCAGTACTTC,CASSSPSGIEQYF,NA,few,TRBJ2-7,TRBV7-9
TGTGCCAGCAGCCCCCACGAGGGGGCCTACGAGCAGTACTTC,CASSPHEGAYEQYF,NA,many,TRBJ2-7,TRBV9
TGCAGCGTCAATTCGGGAGATACGCAGTATTTT,CSVNSGDTQYF,NA,many,TRBJ2-3,TRBV29-1
TGTGCCTGGACGACGACAGGGCTTTTCGAGACCCAGTACTTC,CAWTTTGLFETQYF,TRBD1,medium-sized,TRBJ2-5,TRBV30
TGTGCCAGCAGCCGACAGGGGAATTCACCCCTCCACTTT,CASSRQGNSPLHF,TRBD1,many,TRBJ1-6,TRBV7-2
TGTGCCAGCAGCTCCACAGGGGGCAATCAGCCCCAGCATTTT,CASSSTGGNQPQHF,TRBD1,many,TRBJ1-5,TRBV11-2
TGTGCCAGCTCACCCAACGTCGGCTCCCCCCCTGGGGAGCAGTACTTC,CASSPNVGSPPGEQYF,NA,medium-sized,TRBJ2-7,TRBV18
TGTGCCAGCAGCGGCCCCGCCAGCAATGAGCAGTTCTTC,CASSGPASNEQFF,NA,many,TRBJ2-1,TRBV6-5
TGTGCCAGCAGTTTAACTAGAAGCTACGAGCAGTACTTC,CASSLTRSYEQYF,NA,many,TRBJ2-7,TRBV27
TGTGCCAGCAGACGATCTAGCGGGAGGGCCAACTACGAGCAGTACTTC,CASRRSSGRANYEQYF,TRBD2,many,TRBJ2-7,TRBV7-2
TGCGCCAGCAGCCAAGAAACGACTAGCCTTCAGACCCAGTACTTC,CASSQETTSLQTQYF,TRBD2,few,TRBJ2-5,TRBV4-1
TGTGCCAGCAGCGTAGCCGCCATGGTGGCCACCGGGGAGCTGTTTTTT,CASSVAAMVATGELFF,NA,many,TRBJ2-2,TRBV9
TGCAGCGTCCGCTCGGACAGGTTCATTATTGGCTACACCTTC,CSVRSDRFIIGYTF,TRBD1,many,TRBJ1-2,TRBV29-1
TGTGCCAGCAGCTCCCAGACACTGACAACGCAGTTCTTC,CASSSQTLTTQFF,NA,many,TRBJ2-1,TRBV11-2
TGTGCCAGCTCACCCCTTAGCGGGTCGAGCTCCTACAATGAGCAGTTCTTC,CASSPLSGSSSYNEQFF,TRBD2,few,TRBJ2-1,TRBV18
TGTGCCACCAGCAGAGATGGAACAGGGGCAGGAAGTAATCAGCCCCAGCATTTT,CATSRDGTGAGSNQPQHF,TRBD1,many,TRBJ1-5,TRBV15
TGTGCCAGCAGCTTCCCACCGAGTCCTAGCGGGAGGGCCGCCGAGCAGTACTTC,CASSFPPSPSGRAAEQYF,TRBD2,NA,TRBJ2-7,TRBV7-9
TGTGCCAGCAGCCAATACTCAGCGGGAGGGTTTGTTAATGAGCAGTTCTTC,CASSQYSAGGFVNEQFF,TRBD2,many,TRBJ2-1,TRBV3-1
TGCAGTGCTAGCGCAACTAGCGGGAGGGGGTATGAGCAGTTCTTC,CSASATSGRGYEQFF,TRBD2,many,TRBJ2-1,TRBV20-1
TGTGCCAGCAGTAAAGGGGTATCCGGACAGGGGACTATAGCTAACTATGGCTACACCTTC,CASSKGVSGQGTIANYGYTF,NA,many,TRBJ1-2,TRBV21-1